The 31 T cell receptor beta chains below come from one sample, sequenced in a study of siplizumab effects on memory and regulatory T cells. The table came from immunoSEQ multiplex PCR; TCRdb's copy has only in-frame clones and leaves some out. Seen here are about 82,000 clones, 87% observed once, and the top ten hold more than 1.5%. The material sequenced was Tregs sorted from blood. These receptors all stem from a human donor in good health.

The CDR3 nucleotides read TGCGCCAGCAGCCAAGGGCCGGGAACAGATACGCAGTATTTT. It encodes CASSQGPGTDTQYF. The V call is TRBV4-3, the J call TRBJ2-3, with D maybe TRBD2 (5 bases). Trimming stripped 1 base from V and 3 bases from J, with 8 bases between. Germline-derived CDR1 and CDR2 are LGHNA and YSLEER. There are 14 residues in the CDR3.

The chain carries TRBV5-1 and TRBJ2-5, with 7 nucleotides matching TRBD2. Judging by the DNA end, TRBJ2-7 fits better; the J call may be wrong. This CDR3 comprises 14 residues. Germline CDR1 SGHRS, CDR2 YFSETQ. The CDR3 loop reads CASFDGSGGYEQYF. Here the CDR3 DNA reads TGCGCCAGCTTTGACGGCTCCGGGGGGTACGAGCAGTACTTC.

The chain uses TRBV7-3 and TRBJ2-5; 9 positions agree with TRBD2. There are 15 residues in the CDR3. CDR1 and CDR2 (germline): SGHTA, FQGTGA. After removal of 2 bases from V and 5 bases from J, the junction contained 6 bases not matched to a gene. The CDR3 protein is CASSLEGLAYETQYF. Written as DNA, the CDR3 is TGTGCCAGCAGCTTAGAGGGACTAGCATACGAGACCCAGTACTTC.

The V and J genes are TRBV7-9 and TRBJ1-1; the match to TRBD1 covers 7 bases. CDR3 length: 14 amino acids. Germline values: CDR1 SEHNR, CDR2 FQNEAQ (reference sequence). The V segment lost 1 base and the J segment 1 base; nucleotides outside the gene matches: 0. CDR3 residues: CASSLEGANTEAFF. In DNA, the CDR3 is TGTGCCAGCAGCTTAGAGGGGGCGAACACTGAAGCTTTCTTT.

This chain uses TRBV5-1 with TRBJ2-7; D is possibly TRBD1 or TRBD2 (5 bases each). The V end was cut by 0 bases, the J end by 3 bases, with 19 bases between. From germline, CDR1 is SGHRS and CDR2 YFSETQ. The CDR3 is 17 residues long. The CDR3 coding sequence is TGCGCCAGCAGCTTGGCATCGGGGACGTTGGCTGGCTACGAGCAGTACTTC. Translating it yields CASSLASGTLAGYEQYF.

This rearrangement joins TRBV4-1 to TRBJ1-1; the match to TRBD1 covers 8 bases. Germline V gene data show CDR1 as MGHRA and CDR2 as YSYEKL. V shed 4 bases and J 1 base; nucleotides not matched to a gene: 8. The CDR3 extends over 16 amino acids. This CDR3 reads CASSPSQGARNTEAFF. For the CDR3, the DNA is TGCGCCAGCAGCCCAAGTCAGGGGGCGAGGAACACTGAAGCTTTCTTT.

CDR3 in amino acids: CASGPNTGELFF. CDR3 coding DNA: TGTGCGTCGGGCCCCAACACCGGGGAGCTGTTTTTT. The V call is TRBV19, the J call TRBJ2-2; D call uncertain. This CDR3 contains 12 residues. Germline V CDR1 and CDR2: LNHDA, SQIVND (reference sequence).

The chain couples TRBV19 to TRBJ1-2, with TRBD1 matching over 9 bases. The CDR3 extends over 12 amino acids. Germline V CDR1 and CDR2: LNHDA, SQIVND (reference sequence). Trimming at V came to 3 bases and at J to 13 bases, leaving 6 bases not matched to a gene. The CDR3 is CASSIPGQGLTF. The CDR3 nucleotides are TGTGCCAGTAGTATCCCGGGACAGGGTCTCACCTTC.

Here the CDR3 reads CASSLDYSTDTQYF. CDR3 bases: TGTGCCAGCAGCTTAGACTACTCCACAGATACGCAGTATTTT. V and J are TRBV11-3 and TRBJ2-3; D gene uncertain. This CDR3 is 14 amino acids long. Germline CDR1 SGHNT, CDR2 YENEEA. V was trimmed by 0 bases and J by 2 bases, leaving 6 bases between them. Drawing the rest from reference TRBV11-3 and TRBJ2-3, the complete variable domain is EAGVVQSPRYKIIEKKQPVAFWCNPISGHNTLYWYLQNLGQGPELLIRYENEEAVDDSQLPKDRFSAERLKGVDSTLKIQPAELGDSAVYLCASSLDYSTDTQYFGPGTRLTVL.

CDR3 in DNA: TGTGCCAGTAAAGGGAGGTCCTTTGAAGCTTTCTTT. Translating it yields CASKGRSFEAFF. This sequence joins TRBV19 and TRBJ1-1; D unclear. Germline V CDR1 and CDR2: LNHDA, SQIVND (reference sequence). This CDR3 region has 12 residues. The V end lost 7 bases, the J end lost 7 bases, and 13 bases lay between the germline ends.

The V and J genes are TRBV11-2 and TRBJ1-2; D is undetermined. This CDR3 region has 12 residues. The germline V and J ends were trimmed by 5 bases and 5 bases, with 9 bases remaining between them. Germline CDR1 SGHAT, CDR2 FQNNGV. The CDR3 nucleotides are TGTGCCAGCAGCAACCGGGAGTATGGCTACACCTTC. Its protein product is CASSNREYGYTF.

This clone was recorded once. The rearrangement joins TRBV21-1 to TRBJ1-6; the table gives TRBD1 as D, unverified against the DNA. TRBV21-1 is tagged as a pseudogene. The CDR3 is 20 amino acids. CDR3 protein: CASSKCARAGFGSYNSPLHF. CDR3 sequence (DNA): TGTGCCAGCAGCAAGTGCGCTCGGGCAGGGTTCGGCTCCTATAATTCACCCCTCCACTTT.

This chain uses TRBV5-4 with TRBJ1-1; D is unclear. Trimming pared 3 bases from V and 4 bases from J, leaving 13 bases between. CDR3 length: 14 amino acids. Germline CDR1 and CDR2: SGHNT and YYREEE (reference sequence). In DNA form, the CDR3 reads TGTGCCAGCAGCTCTGACACCTGGGGCACTGAAGCTTTCTTT. Residues: CASSSDTWGTEAFF.

V is TRBV5-4 and J is TRBJ1-2; D is undetermined. The germline V and J ends were trimmed by 1 base and 1 base, with 5 bases remaining between them. Germline lookup yields CDR1 SGHNT and CDR2 YYREEE (reference sequence). This CDR3 has 13 residues. The CDR3: CASSLMVNYGYTF. The CDR3, as DNA: TGTGCCAGCAGCTTGATGGTTAACTATGGCTACACCTTC.

In this sample, this clone turned up once. This chain joins TRBV28 and TRBJ2-7; TRBD2 matches at 14 bases. CDR1 is MDHEN, CDR2 SYDVKM, per germline. This CDR3 contains 15 residues. V trimming: 6 bases; J trimming: 2 bases; junction bases outside the gene matches: 3. The CDR3 DNA sequence: TGTGCCAGCAGCTCGGGACTAGCGGGGGCCTACGAGCAGTACTTC. Translating it yields CASSSGLAGAYEQYF.

Remarks on this clone: The same CDR3 also results from other DNA sequences found in this sample. This chain uses TRBV6-6 with TRBJ2-7; D is ambiguous. The CDR3 contains 13 residues. The germline V and J ends were trimmed by 6 bases and 0 bases, with 9 bases remaining between them. The germline gives CDR1 MNHNY, CDR2 SVGAGI (reference sequence). The CDR3 nucleotides read TGTGCCAGCAGGGACGCGAGCTCCTACGAGCAGTACTTC. Protein: CASRDASSYEQYF.

This clone was picked up a small number of times. This sequence joins TRBV6-6 and TRBJ1-3; D perhaps matches TRBD1 (5 bases). The CDR3 is 16 amino acids. V lost 7 bases and J lost 7, with 23 bases in between. Germline CDR1 is MNHNY and CDR2 is SVGAGI (reference sequence). As DNA, the CDR3 is TGTGCCAGCAATTCGGGGACCGGCAGACTCGGGAACACCATATATTTT. It specifies CASNSGTGRLGNTIYF.

The J gene is TRBJ2-5, the V gene TRBV7-2, with D possibly matching TRBD2 (6 bases). Trimming removed 6 bases at V and 1 base at J, with 9 bases between. In germline, CDR1 is SGHTA, CDR2 FQGNSA. This CDR3 comprises 13 residues. This CDR3 reads CASRGLPQETQYF. The CDR3 DNA reads TGTGCCAGCAGGGGACTGCCCCAAGAGACCCAGTACTTC.

V is TRBV6-4 and J is TRBJ1-1; D ambiguous. With 2 bases removed from V and 8 bases from J, the gap between germline ends came to 6 bases. Per the germline V gene, CDR1 is MRHNA and CDR2 is SNTAGT. The CDR3 contains 11 residues. The CDR3 loop reads CASSDGREAFF. CDR3 bases: TGTGCCAGCAGTGACGGACGGGAAGCTTTCTTT.

The chain is built from TRBV13 and TRBJ1-2; D is uncertain. CDR1 is PRHDT, CDR2 FYEKMQ, per germline (reference sequence). V lost 1 base and J lost 7, with 4 bases in between. The CDR3 contains 11 residues. Written as DNA, the CDR3 is TGTGCCAGCAGCTTAGAGTTTGGCTACACCTTC. It codes for CASSLEFGYTF. Based on the CDR3 plus reference TRBV13 and TRBJ1-2, the full variable domain is AAGVIQSPRHLIKEKRETATLKCYPIPRHDTVYWYQQGPGQDPQFLISFYEKMQSDKGSIPDRFSAQQFSDYHSELNMSSLELGDSALYFCASSLEFGYTFGSGTRLTVV.

This rearrangement joins TRBV29-1 to TRBJ1-1; D is unclear. Germline assignment: CDR1 SQVTM and CDR2 ANQGSEA. The V end lost 6 bases, the J end lost 5 bases, and 10 bases lay between the germline ends. The CDR3 contains 11 residues. The chain's CDR3 is CSVPRRTEAFF. For the CDR3, the DNA is TGCAGCGTCCCTAGGCGGACTGAAGCTTTCTTT. The whole variable domain, filled in from reference TRBV29-1 and TRBJ1-1, reads SAVISQKPSRDICQRGTSLTIQCQVDSQVTMMFWYRQQPGQSLTLIATANQGSEATYESGFVIDKFPISRPNLTFSTLTVSNMSPEDSSIYLCSVPRRTEAFFGQGTRLTVV.

V gene TRBV19 combines with J gene TRBJ2-7, with a tentative D call TRBD2 (5 bases). Germline CDR1 and CDR2: LNHDA and SQIVND (reference sequence). The length of the CDR3 is 17 residues. V was clipped by 3 bases and J by 2 bases, with 20 bases between them. This CDR3 is CASSMQSNALVPYEQYF. CDR3 sequence (DNA): TGTGCCAGTAGTATGCAGTCTAACGCACTAGTCCCCTACGAGCAGTACTTC.

This clone was seen a handful of times. The chain carries TRBV18 and TRBJ2-1; D possibly corresponds to TRBD2 (5 bases). CDR1 and CDR2 (germline): KGHSH, LQKENI. This CDR3 has 16 amino acids. Trimming removed 3 bases from V and 4 bases from J, with 16 bases in between. The CDR3 loop reads CASSPSVGVFYNEQFF. CDR3 in DNA: TGTGCCAGCTCACCCTCCGTGGGAGTGTTTTACAATGAGCAGTTCTTC.

This sequence joins TRBV5-6 and TRBJ1-2; D might be TRBD1 (6 bases). The CDR3 sequence is 13 residues long. Between the trimmed V and J ends, which lost 9 bases and 2 bases, there was a span of 14 bases. The germline V gene encodes CDR1 SGHDT and CDR2 YYEEEE. CDR3 DNA: TGTGCCACCGATAAACAGGGAAACTATGGCTACACCTTC. It encodes CATDKQGNYGYTF. The full variable domain, its missing parts supplied by reference TRBV5-6 and TRBJ1-2, is DAGVTQSPTHLIKTRGQQVTLRCSPKSGHDTVSWYQQALGQGPQFIFQYYEEEERQRGNFPDRFSGHQFPNYSSELNVNALLLGDSALYLCATDKQGNYGYTFGSGTRLTVV.

This chain connects TRBV30 to TRBJ2-7; no clear D gene. The V gene's germline CDR1 is GTSNPN and CDR2 SVGIG (reference sequence). This CDR3 has 11 amino acids. V was clipped by 0 bases and J by 7 bases, with 7 bases between them. CDR3 sequence: CAWSVAREQYF. In DNA form, the CDR3 reads TGTGCCTGGAGTGTAGCACGGGAGCAGTACTTC.

A word on this clone: The junction and the germline gene differ at one end; a read error may be behind it. Other nucleotide sequences in the sample specify the same CDR3. V gene TRBV4-3 combines with J gene TRBJ1-1; D uncertain. Per germline, CDR1 LGHNA and CDR2 YSLEER. The CDR3 extends over 13 amino acids. The CDR3 DNA is TGCGCCAGCAGCCAAGATTCCCACACTGAAGCCTTCTTT. This translates into CASSQDSHTEAFF.

The chain joins TRBV10-1 to TRBJ1-4; no firm D call. This CDR3 has 15 residues. The germline gives CDR1 WNHNN, CDR2 SYGVQD (reference sequence). The V and J ends lost 5 bases and 4 bases respectively, with 14 bases between them. The CDR3 DNA reads TGCGCCAGCAGTACCGCAGCCTGTGTTAATGAAAAACTGTTTTTT. Its protein is CASSTAACVNEKLFF.

The chain is built from TRBV15 and TRBJ2-7, with 11 bases that match TRBD2. V trimming: 5 bases; J trimming: 0 bases; junction bases outside the gene matches: 3. This CDR3 is 15 amino acids long. Germline V CDR1 and CDR2: LNHNV, YYDKDF (reference sequence). Here the CDR3 reads CATSLSGGGSYEQYF. The CDR3 nucleotides are TGTGCCACCAGCCTTAGCGGGGGGGGCTCCTACGAGCAGTACTTC.

This chain uses TRBV5-4 with TRBJ1-2; D uncertain. The CDR3 runs 14 residues. Germline CDR1 reads SGHNT; CDR2 reads YYREEE (reference sequence). V was cut by 0 bases and J by 1 base, with 7 bases left in between. CDR3 sequence reads: CASSLGGFNYGYTF. Here the CDR3 DNA reads TGTGCCAGCAGCTTGGGGGGTTTTAACTATGGCTACACCTTC.

The chain has TRBV2 and TRBJ1-1; D is perhaps TRBD1 (6 bases). This CDR3 spans 15 amino acids. Germline CDR1 and CDR2: SNHLY and FYNNEI. V lost 6 bases and J lost 2, with 16 bases in between. The CDR3 bases are TGTGCCAGCAGCCCTCCCGACAGGCCCAACACTGAAGCTTTCTTT. It yields the protein CASSPPDRPNTEAFF.

This chain links TRBV19 with TRBJ2-1; 7 bases map to TRBD1. Germline values: CDR1 LNHDA, CDR2 SQIVND (reference sequence). CDR3 length: 14 residues. With V trimmed by 10 bases and J by 8 bases, 14 bases remained unmatched. The CDR3 DNA is TGTGCCACTCGACCGGGACAGTTCGGCGATGAGCAGTTCTTC. Translation: CATRPGQFGDEQFF. Combining the CDR3 with reference TRBV19 and TRBJ2-1 gives the whole variable domain DGGITQSPKYLFRKEGQNVTLSCEQNLNHDAMYWYRQDPGQGLRLIYYSQIVNDFQKGDIAEGYSVSREKKESFPLTVTSAQKNPTAFYLCATRPGQFGDEQFFGPGTRLTVL.